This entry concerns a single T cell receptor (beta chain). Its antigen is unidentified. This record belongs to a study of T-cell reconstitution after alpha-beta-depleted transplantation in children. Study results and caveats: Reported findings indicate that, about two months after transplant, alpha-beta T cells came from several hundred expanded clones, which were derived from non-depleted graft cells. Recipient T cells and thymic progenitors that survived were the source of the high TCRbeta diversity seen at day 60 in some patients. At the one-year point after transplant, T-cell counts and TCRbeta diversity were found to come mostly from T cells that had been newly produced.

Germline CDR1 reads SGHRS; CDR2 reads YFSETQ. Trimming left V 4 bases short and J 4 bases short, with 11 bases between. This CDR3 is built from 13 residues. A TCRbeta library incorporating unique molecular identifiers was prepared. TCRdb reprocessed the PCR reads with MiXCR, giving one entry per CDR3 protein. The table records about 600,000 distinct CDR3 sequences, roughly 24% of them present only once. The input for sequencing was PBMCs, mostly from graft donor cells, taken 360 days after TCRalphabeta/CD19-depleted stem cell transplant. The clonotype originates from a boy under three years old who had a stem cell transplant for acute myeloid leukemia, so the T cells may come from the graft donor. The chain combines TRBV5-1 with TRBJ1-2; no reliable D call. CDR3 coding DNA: TGCGCCAGCAGCCAGGACGTGGGCTATGGCTACACCTTC. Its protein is CASSQDVGYGYTF.